This TCR beta chain came from a study of T cells in Graves' hyperthyroidism and ophthalmopathy. Study-level results: In the blood, most expanded thyroid clonotypes above 0.001 appeared as well.

RNA transcripts gave rise to amplified TCR beta CDR3 regions. Initially, a first-round RT-PCR of the TCR CDR3 employed the HTBI primer set. TCRdb recomputed calls from the multiplex PCR reads with MiXCR, one row per CDR3 protein. The sample lists almost 500,000 distinct CDR3 sequences, approximately 23% seen once, with under 55% in the top ten. As regards this clonotype: Its target is unknown.

A NOSPECS grade of at least 4, a Clinical Activity Score of at least 3 and duration under 3 months were recorded in ophthalmopathy patients. Exclusion followed for patients with uncontrolled infection, other autoimmune disease, pregnancy or lactation. Germline lookup yields CDR1 GTSNPN and CDR2 SVGIG (reference sequence). With V trimmed by 2 bases and J by 0 bases, 3 bases remained unmatched. The CDR3 covers 15 residues. The sample taken for sequencing was blood. This chain connects TRBV30 to TRBJ1-4; TRBD1 matches 7 bases. The receptor was derived from a woman aged 70-85 years with Graves' ophthalmopathy. The CDR3 DNA reads as TGTGCCTGGAGTCCCGGGACAGCAACTAATGAAAAACTGTTTTTT. This sequence encodes CAWSPGTATNEKLFF.